The rows below give T cell receptor beta chains drawn from one sample of a study of blood T cell repertoires in COVID-19. Only in-frame clones appear in the TCRdb table, and some are missing; sequencing was by immunoSEQ multiplex PCR. Here the sample spans about 280,000 clones, 90% being singletons. Source material: PBMCs or T cells enriched from blood (not recorded which). The receptors shown here come from a woman aged 18-35 years with acute COVID-19. The CDR3 runs from the conserved cysteine through the conserved F or W. Fields, in order: D gene, J gene, clone size, V gene, CDR3 protein, CDR3 DNA. D genes are given only for firm matches. Size tells how often a clone was seen (once, few, many) or the class of an expanded clone, and some rows leave it out.

D: -
J: TRBJ1-5
size: -
V: TRBV5-1
CDR3: CASSLTGFNQPQHF
DNA: TGCGCCAGCAGCTTGACAGGCTTCAATCAGCCCCAGCATTTT

D: -
J: TRBJ2-7
size: -
V: TRBV30
CDR3: CAWSLSAYEQYF
DNA: TGTGCCTGGAGTCTAAGCGCCTACGAGCAGTACTTC

D: TRBD1
J: TRBJ1-1
size: few
V: TRBV29-1
CDR3: CSAMDRAEAFF
DNA: TGCAGCGCTATGGACAGGGCTGAAGCTTTCTTT

D: TRBD1
J: TRBJ1-2
size: -
V: TRBV18
CDR3: CASSPRIQGAGGYTF
DNA: TGTGCCAGCTCACCTCGCATACAGGGGGCAGGTGGCTACACCTTC

D: -
J: TRBJ1-2
size: -
V: TRBV20-1
CDR3: CSASAAGHGNGYTF
DNA: TGCAGTGCTAGTGCAGCGGGACATGGAAATGGCTACACCTTC

D: TRBD1
J: TRBJ2-3
size: many
V: TRBV7-3
CDR3: CASSPRTGARGDTQYF
DNA: TGTGCCAGCAGCCCCAGGACAGGGGCGAGAGGAGATACGCAGTATTTT

D: TRBD1
J: TRBJ1-5
size: -
V: TRBV6-1
CDR3: CASSEGDRGYQPQHF
DNA: TGTGCCAGCAGTGAAGGGGACAGGGGGTATCAGCCCCAGCATTTT

D: -
J: TRBJ1-1
size: -
V: TRBV11-2
CDR3: CASSLGALNTEAFF
DNA: TGTGCCAGCAGCTTAGGTGCACTCAACACTGAAGCTTTCTTT

D: TRBD1
J: TRBJ2-1
size: -
V: TRBV24-1
CDR3: CATSSTGAYNEQFF
DNA: TGTGCCACCAGTTCCACAGGGGCGTACAATGAGCAGTTCTTC

D: -
J: TRBJ2-7
size: -
V: TRBV2
CDR3: CASSETVASYEQYF
DNA: TGTGCCAGCAGTGAGACTGTGGCCTCCTACGAGCAGTACTTC

D: -
J: TRBJ1-1
size: -
V: TRBV5-8
CDR3: CASSLEWGQGTEAFF
DNA: TGTGCCAGCAGCTTGGAATGGGGGCAGGGGACTGAAGCTTTCTTT

D: TRBD1
J: TRBJ2-5
size: -
V: TRBV7-6
CDR3: CASSTGDRGPQETQYF
DNA: TGTGCCAGCAGCACAGGGGACAGGGGGCCCCAAGAGACCCAGTACTTC

D: -
J: TRBJ2-7
size: once
V: TRBV7-2
CDR3: CASSNYYEQYF
DNA: TGTGCCAGCAGCAACTACTACGAGCAGTACTTC

D: TRBD1
J: TRBJ2-3
size: -
V: TRBV28
CDR3: CASSFSGTGKSDTQYF
DNA: TGTGCCAGCAGTTTCTCCGGGACAGGGAAGTCAGATACGCAGTATTTT

D: -
J: TRBJ2-7
size: -
V: TRBV6-5
CDR3: CASQFVQGLYEQYF
DNA: TGTGCCAGCCAGTTCGTGCAGGGACTGTACGAGCAGTACTTC

D: -
J: TRBJ2-1
size: -
V: TRBV12-3/TRBV12-4
CDR3: CASSTGSYNEQFF
DNA: TGTGCCAGCAGCACCGGTTCTTACAATGAGCAGTTCTTC

D: TRBD2
J: TRBJ2-5
size: -
V: TRBV2
CDR3: CASSESRLAFQETQYF
DNA: TGTGCCAGCAGTGAGTCGCGACTAGCGTTCCAAGAGACCCAGTACTTC

D: TRBD1
J: TRBJ2-3
size: -
V: TRBV27
CDR3: CASSLQQGSDTQYF
DNA: TGTGCCAGCAGTTTACAACAGGGGTCAGATACGCAGTATTTT

D: -
J: TRBJ2-2
size: -
V: TRBV6-5
CDR3: CASSTTGNTGELFF
DNA: TGTGCCAGCAGTACCACAGGAAACACCGGGGAGCTGTTTTTT

D: -
J: TRBJ1-1
size: once
V: TRBV6-5
CDR3: CASKLVPTAEAFF
DNA: TGTGCCAGCAAATTGGTACCAACGGCTGAAGCTTTCTTT

D: -
J: TRBJ1-1
size: -
V: TRBV4-1
CDR3: CASSQDRGTEAFF
DNA: TGCGCCAGCAGCCAGGACAGAGGGACTGAAGCTTTCTTT

D: TRBD1
J: TRBJ1-4
size: -
V: TRBV18
CDR3: CASSQNPGQGKLFF
DNA: TGTGCCAGCTCCCAGAACCCGGGACAGGGAAAACTGTTTTTT

D: TRBD2
J: TRBJ2-5
size: -
V: TRBV6-5
CDR3: CASSYPPSGALHF
DNA: TGTGCCAGCAGTTACCCCCCTAGCGGGGCCCTCCACTTC

D: -
J: TRBJ2-7
size: -
V: TRBV5-1
CDR3: CASSLVGGFEQYF
DNA: TGCGCCAGCAGCTTGGTGGGAGGTTTCGAGCAGTACTTC

D: TRBD2
J: TRBJ2-1
size: -
V: TRBV5-1
CDR3: CASSTGTSGRKGYNEQFF
DNA: TGCGCCAGCAGCACCGGGACTAGCGGGAGGAAAGGATACAATGAGCAGTTCTTC

D: -
J: TRBJ1-5
size: -
V: TRBV30
CDR3: CAWTAGLMQPQHF
DNA: TGTGCCTGGACGGCAGGCTTGATGCAGCCCCAGCATTTT

D: TRBD2
J: TRBJ2-3
size: -
V: TRBV19
CDR3: CASSTSGLAGSTDTQYF
DNA: TGTGCCAGTAGTACCTCCGGACTAGCGGGGTCCACAGATACGCAGTATTTT

D: -
J: TRBJ2-3
size: -
V: TRBV6-5
CDR3: CASHLDFSSTDTQYF
DNA: TGTGCCTCCCACTTAGACTTCTCTAGCACAGATACGCAGTATTTT

D: -
J: TRBJ2-1
size: -
V: TRBV7-9
CDR3: CASSPYFGSSYNEQFF
DNA: TGTGCCAGCAGCCCCTACTTCGGTTCCTCCTACAATGAGCAGTTCTTC

D: TRBD1
J: TRBJ2-7
size: -
V: TRBV3-1/TRBV3-2
CDR3: CASSQLGTGGTPYEQYF
DNA: TGTGCCAGCAGCCAATTGGGGACAGGGGGAACGCCCTACGAGCAGTACTTC

D: -
J: TRBJ2-2
size: -
V: TRBV6-5
CDR3: CATSRGLSTAGELFF
DNA: TGTGCCACCAGCCGAGGTTTGTCGACAGCCGGGGAGCTGTTTTTT

D: -
J: TRBJ1-3
size: -
V: TRBV7-9
CDR3: CASRAPLAESGNTIYF
DNA: TGTGCCAGCAGAGCGCCTTTAGCGGAGTCTGGAAACACCATATATTTT

D: TRBD1
J: TRBJ2-1
size: -
V: TRBV5-1
CDR3: CASRTQDRLGSTEQFF
DNA: TGCGCCAGCAGGACCCAGGACAGGTTGGGCTCTACCGAGCAGTTCTTC

D: -
J: TRBJ2-1
size: -
V: TRBV5-1
CDR3: CASSFTGSYNEQFF
DNA: TGCGCCAGCAGCTTTACAGGGTCCTACAATGAGCAGTTCTTC

D: TRBD2
J: TRBJ2-7
size: once
V: TRBV7-2
CDR3: CASSAASGRAGEQYF
DNA: TGTGCCAGCAGCGCCGCTAGCGGGAGGGCTGGTGAGCAGTACTTC

D: -
J: TRBJ2-3
size: -
V: TRBV3-1/TRBV3-2
CDR3: CASSQEGVTWQYF
DNA: TGTGCCAGCAGCCAAGAAGGTGTGACTTGGCAGTATTTT

D: TRBD2
J: TRBJ2-7
size: -
V: TRBV7-6
CDR3: CASSLSTSGSYEQYF
DNA: TGTGCCAGCAGCTTATCAACTAGCGGGAGCTACGAGCAGTACTTC

D: TRBD1
J: TRBJ1-6
size: -
V: TRBV30
CDR3: CAWSVDRGNSPLHF
DNA: TGTGCCTGGAGTGTGGACAGGGGTAATTCACCCCTCCACTTT

D: TRBD2
J: TRBJ2-1
size: -
V: TRBV28
CDR3: CASSLSGGDNEQFF
DNA: TGTGCCAGCAGTTTGTCGGGGGGGGACAATGAGCAGTTCTTC

D: -
J: TRBJ2-3
size: -
V: TRBV10-3
CDR3: CAISETQGLDTQYF
DNA: TGTGCCATCAGTGAAACGCAGGGACTCGATACGCAGTATTTT

D: TRBD1
J: TRBJ1-1
size: -
V: TRBV5-1
CDR3: CASSLDQGGLEAFF
DNA: TGCGCCAGCAGCTTGGACCAGGGGGGACTTGAAGCTTTCTTT

D: -
J: TRBJ1-6
size: -
V: TRBV2
CDR3: CASSEARDSPLHF
DNA: TGTGCCAGCAGTGAAGCCAGGGATTCACCCCTCCACTTT

D: TRBD1
J: TRBJ1-4
size: few
V: TRBV7-2
CDR3: CASSLAWTGGREKLFF
DNA: TGTGCCAGCAGCTTAGCGTGGACAGGGGGCCGGGAAAAACTGTTTTTT

D: TRBD2
J: TRBJ2-3
size: -
V: TRBV7-9
CDR3: CASSPRLAGDTDTQYF
DNA: TGTGCCAGCAGCCCGCGACTAGCGGGGGACACAGATACGCAGTATTTT

D: TRBD2
J: TRBJ2-7
size: -
V: TRBV11-2
CDR3: CASSLAVLSSGRGEQYF
DNA: TGTGCCAGCAGCTTAGCGGTGCTATCTAGCGGGAGAGGCGAGCAGTACTTC

D: -
J: TRBJ2-5
size: -
V: TRBV10-3
CDR3: CAISRVQETQYF
DNA: TGTGCCATCAGCAGGGTCCAAGAGACCCAGTACTTC

D: -
J: TRBJ2-6
size: -
V: TRBV27
CDR3: CASSSFRSGANVLTF
DNA: TGTGCCAGCAGTTCTTTCCGCTCTGGGGCCAACGTCCTGACTTTC

D: -
J: TRBJ1-1
size: -
V: TRBV5-1
CDR3: CASSLGAEAFF
DNA: TGCGCCAGCAGCTTGGGGGCAGAAGCTTTCTTT

D: -
J: TRBJ1-2
size: -
V: TRBV18
CDR3: CASSLQGRYGYTF
DNA: TGTGCCAGCTCACTCCAGGGGCGTTATGGCTACACCTTC

D: -
J: TRBJ2-1
size: -
V: TRBV7-3
CDR3: CASSLTRSGYNEQFF
DNA: TGTGCCAGCAGCTTAACAAGGTCAGGGTACAATGAGCAGTTCTTC

D: -
J: TRBJ1-3
size: few
V: TRBV30
CDR3: CAWSASYRTASGNTIYF
DNA: TGTGCCTGGAGTGCTTCGTATCGAACAGCCTCTGGAAACACCATATATTTT

D: -
J: TRBJ2-3
size: -
V: TRBV12-3/TRBV12-4
CDR3: CASSSGWDTQYF
DNA: TGTGCCAGCAGTAGCGGGTGGGATACGCAGTATTTT